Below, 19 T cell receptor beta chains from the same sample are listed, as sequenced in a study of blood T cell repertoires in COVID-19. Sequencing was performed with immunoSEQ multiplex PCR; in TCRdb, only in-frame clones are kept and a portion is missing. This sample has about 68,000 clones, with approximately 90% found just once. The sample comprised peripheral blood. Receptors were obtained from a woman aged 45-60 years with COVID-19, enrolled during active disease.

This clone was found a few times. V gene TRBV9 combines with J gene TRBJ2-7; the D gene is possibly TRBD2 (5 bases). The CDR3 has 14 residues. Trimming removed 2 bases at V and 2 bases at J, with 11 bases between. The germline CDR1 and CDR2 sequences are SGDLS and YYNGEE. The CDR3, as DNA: TGTGCCAGCAGCGTGAGCGGAGCTACCTACGAGCAGTACTTC. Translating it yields CASSVSGATYEQYF.

CDR3 nucleotides: TGTGCCAGCAGTTCAGGGAGAGCGGGAGCCCGAATGTACAATGAGCAGTTCTTC. Its protein product is CASSSGRAGARMYNEQFF. The chain carries TRBV27 and TRBJ2-1; TRBD2 matches 8 bases. The CDR3 is made up of 18 amino acids. Trimming cost V 4 bases and J 4 bases; bases outside gene matches: 15. Per germline, CDR1 MNHEY and CDR2 SMNVEV (reference sequence).

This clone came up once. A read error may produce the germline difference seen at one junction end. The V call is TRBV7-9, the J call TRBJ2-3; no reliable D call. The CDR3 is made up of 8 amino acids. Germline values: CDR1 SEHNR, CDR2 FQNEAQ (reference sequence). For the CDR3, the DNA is TGTGCCAGCAGTACGGAGTATTTT. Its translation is CASSTEYF.

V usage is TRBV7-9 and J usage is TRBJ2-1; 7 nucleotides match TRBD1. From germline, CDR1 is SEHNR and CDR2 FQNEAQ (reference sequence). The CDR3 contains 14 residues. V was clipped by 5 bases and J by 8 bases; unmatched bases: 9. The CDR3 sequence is CASSALTGMDEQFF. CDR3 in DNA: TGTGCCAGCAGCGCTCTGACAGGGATGGATGAGCAGTTCTTC.

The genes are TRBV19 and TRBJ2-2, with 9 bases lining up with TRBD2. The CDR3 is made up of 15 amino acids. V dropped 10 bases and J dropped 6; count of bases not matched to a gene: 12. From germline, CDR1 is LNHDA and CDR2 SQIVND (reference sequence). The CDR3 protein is CATDPSGTVAGELFF. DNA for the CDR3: TGTGCCACCGACCCTAGCGGGACGGTGGCCGGGGAGCTGTTTTTT. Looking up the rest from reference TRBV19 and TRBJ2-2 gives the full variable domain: DGGITQSPKYLFRKEGQNVTLSCEQNLNHDAMYWYRQDPGQGLRLIYYSQIVNDFQKGDIAEGYSVSREKKESFPLTVTSAQKNPTAFYLCATDPSGTVAGELFFGEGSRLTVL.

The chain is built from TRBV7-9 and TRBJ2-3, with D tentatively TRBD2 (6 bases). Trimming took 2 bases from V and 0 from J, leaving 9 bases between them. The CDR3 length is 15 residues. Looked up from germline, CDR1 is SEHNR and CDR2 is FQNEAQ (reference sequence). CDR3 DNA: TGTGCCAGCAGCTTAACCGGGAGTAGCACAGATACGCAGTATTTT. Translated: CASSLTGSSTDTQYF.

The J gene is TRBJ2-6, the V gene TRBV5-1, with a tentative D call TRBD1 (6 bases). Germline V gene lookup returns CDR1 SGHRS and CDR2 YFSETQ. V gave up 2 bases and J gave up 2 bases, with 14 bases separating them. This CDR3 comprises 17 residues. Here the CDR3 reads CASSFDRLAAGANVLTF. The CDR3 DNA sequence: TGCGCCAGCAGCTTCGACAGGCTGGCGGCTGGGGCCAACGTCCTGACTTTC.

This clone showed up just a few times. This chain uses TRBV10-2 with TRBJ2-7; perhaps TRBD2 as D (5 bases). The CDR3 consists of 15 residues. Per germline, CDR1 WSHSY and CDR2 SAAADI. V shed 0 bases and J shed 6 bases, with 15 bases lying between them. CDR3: CASSESRLPAPEQYF. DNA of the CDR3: TGCGCCAGCAGTGAGTCGAGACTACCCGCCCCCGAGCAGTACTTC.

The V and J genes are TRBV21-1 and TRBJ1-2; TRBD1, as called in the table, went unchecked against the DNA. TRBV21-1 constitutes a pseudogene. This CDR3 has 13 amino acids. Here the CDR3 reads CASSSRRNYGYTF. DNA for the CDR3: TGTGCCAGCAGCTCCAGGCGAAACTATGGCTACACCTTC.

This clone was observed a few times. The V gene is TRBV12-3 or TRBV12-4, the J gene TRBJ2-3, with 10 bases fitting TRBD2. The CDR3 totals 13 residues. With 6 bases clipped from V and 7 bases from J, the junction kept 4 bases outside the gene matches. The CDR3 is CASRSSGRYTQYF. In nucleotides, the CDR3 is TGTGCCAGCAGGTCTAGCGGGAGATATACGCAGTATTTT.

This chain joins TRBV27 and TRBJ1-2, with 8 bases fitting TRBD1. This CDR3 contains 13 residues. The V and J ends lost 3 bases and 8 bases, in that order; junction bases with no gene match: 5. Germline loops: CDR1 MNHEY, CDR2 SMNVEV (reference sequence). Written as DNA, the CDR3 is TGTGCCAGCAGTTTTGGACAGGGTTTAGGCTACACCTTC. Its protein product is CASSFGQGLGYTF.

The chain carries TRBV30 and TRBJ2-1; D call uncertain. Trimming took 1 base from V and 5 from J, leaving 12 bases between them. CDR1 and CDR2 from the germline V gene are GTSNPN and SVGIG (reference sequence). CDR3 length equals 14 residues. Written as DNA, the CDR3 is TGTGCCTGGAGTGGGGCGATAACTCACAATGAGCAGTTCTTC. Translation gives CAWSGAITHNEQFF.

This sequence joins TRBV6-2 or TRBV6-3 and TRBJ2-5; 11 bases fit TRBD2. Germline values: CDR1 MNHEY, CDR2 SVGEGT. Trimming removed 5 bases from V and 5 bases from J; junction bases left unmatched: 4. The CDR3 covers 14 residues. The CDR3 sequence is CASSTSGSGETQYF. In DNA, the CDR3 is TGTGCCAGCAGTACTAGCGGGAGTGGGGAGACCCAGTACTTC.

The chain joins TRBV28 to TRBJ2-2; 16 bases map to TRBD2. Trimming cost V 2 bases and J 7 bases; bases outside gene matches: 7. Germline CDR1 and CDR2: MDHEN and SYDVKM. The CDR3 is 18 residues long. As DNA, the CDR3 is TGTGCCAGCAGTTTAACGGGACTAGCGGGAGGGCCTGGCGGGGAGCTGTTTTTT. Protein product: CASSLTGLAGGPGGELFF.

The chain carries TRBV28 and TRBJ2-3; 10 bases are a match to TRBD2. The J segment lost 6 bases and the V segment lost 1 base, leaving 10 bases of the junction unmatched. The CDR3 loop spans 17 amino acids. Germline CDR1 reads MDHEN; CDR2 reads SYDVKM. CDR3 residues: CASSLYRLAGVSDTQYF. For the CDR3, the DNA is TGTGCCAGCAGTTTATATAGGCTAGCGGGAGTTAGTGATACGCAGTATTTT.

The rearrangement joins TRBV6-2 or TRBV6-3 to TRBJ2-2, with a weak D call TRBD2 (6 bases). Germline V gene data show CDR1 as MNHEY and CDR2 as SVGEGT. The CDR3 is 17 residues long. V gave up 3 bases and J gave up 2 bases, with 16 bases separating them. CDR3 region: CASSYLREAVNTGELFF. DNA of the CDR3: TGTGCCAGCAGTTATTTGAGGGAGGCGGTAAACACCGGGGAGCTGTTTTTT.

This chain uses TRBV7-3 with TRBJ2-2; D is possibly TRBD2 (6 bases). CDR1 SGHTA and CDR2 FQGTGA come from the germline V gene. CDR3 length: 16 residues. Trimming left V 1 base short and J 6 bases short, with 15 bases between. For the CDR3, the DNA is TGTGCCAGCAGCTTAATCGCCCGGGAGAGGGCCGGGGAGCTGTTTTTT. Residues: CASSLIARERAGELFF.

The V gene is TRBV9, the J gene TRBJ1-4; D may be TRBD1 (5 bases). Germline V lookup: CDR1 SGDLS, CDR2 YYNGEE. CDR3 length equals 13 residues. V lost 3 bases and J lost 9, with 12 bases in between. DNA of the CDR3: TGTGCCAGCAGCGCGGGGGACGGGAAAAAACTGTTTTTT. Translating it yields CASSAGDGKKLFF.

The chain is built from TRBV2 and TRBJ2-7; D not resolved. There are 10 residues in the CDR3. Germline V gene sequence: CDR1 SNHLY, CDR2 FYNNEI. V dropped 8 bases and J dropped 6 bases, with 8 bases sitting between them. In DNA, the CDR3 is TGTGCCAGCCAAGCCCTCGAGCAGTACTTC. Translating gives CASQALEQYF.